The 26 T cell receptor beta chains in this list originate from one sample, sequenced in a study of CD8+CD57+ T cells in acquired aplastic anemia. The authors sequenced patients whose flow cytometry had shown CD8+CD57+ cell expansion. Profiling of TCR beta VDJ combinations and CDR3 sequences used genomic DNA as template. TCRdb passed the reads through MiXCR, listing each CDR3 protein once. The data contain hundreds of thousands of distinct CDR3 sequences, approximately 32% of them singletons. Sequencing input: sorted CD4+, CD8+, or CD8+CD57+ T cells (not recorded which) from PBMCs. The receptors originated from a human donor with aplastic anemia.

This clonotype came up many times. This sequence joins TRBV7-6 and TRBJ2-3; TRBD2 is a possible D gene (6 bases). The germline gives CDR1 SGHVS, CDR2 FNYEAQ. The CDR3 totals 18 residues. The V end was cut by 5 bases, the J end by 1 base, with 22 bases between. The CDR3 DNA reads as TGTGCCAGCAGCCCGACCTGGGCGGGGACTCCAGGCACAGATACGCAGTATTTT. Its protein is CASSPTWAGTPGTDTQYF.

This clonotype showed up just a few times. V is TRBV5-1 and J is TRBJ2-1; D remains ambiguous. CDR3 length: 15 residues. Germline V lookup: CDR1 SGHRS, CDR2 YFSETQ. V was cut by 4 bases and J by 0 bases, with 11 bases left in between. The DNA of the CDR3 is TGCGCCAGCAGCCCTACAACAAACTCCTACAATGAGCAGTTCTTC. This translates into CASSPTTNSYNEQFF.

This clonotype occurred many times. The genes are TRBV12-3 or TRBV12-4 and TRBJ2-7; TRBD2 matches at 7 bases. The CDR3 extends over 13 amino acids. Trimming took 5 bases from V and 2 from J; bases not matched to a gene: 3. Written as DNA, the CDR3 is TGTGCCAGCAGTCTAGGGACTACCTACGAGCAGTACTTC. Protein: CASSLGTTYEQYF.

The chain combines TRBV20-1 with TRBJ2-1; 9 positions match TRBD2. This CDR3 has 13 amino acids. Trimming took 4 bases from V and 4 from J; bases not matched to a gene: 2. Germline loops: CDR1 DFQATT, CDR2 SNEGSKA (reference sequence). CDR3 residues: CSATSGNYNEQFF. CDR3 DNA: TGCAGTGCTACTAGCGGGAATTACAATGAGCAGTTCTTC.

The chain links TRBV14 to TRBJ1-5; no clear D gene. Germline V CDR1 and CDR2: SGHDN, FVKESK. The V end lost 0 bases, the J end lost 1 base, and 7 bases lay between the germline ends. CDR3 length equals 15 residues. This chain's CDR3 is CASSQDIGSNQPQHF. CDR3 bases: TGTGCCAGCAGCCAAGATATTGGGAGCAATCAGCCCCAGCATTTT.

This clonotype was detected many times. The V and J genes are TRBV10-1 and TRBJ1-1, with unresolved D. Per the germline V gene, CDR1 is WNHNN and CDR2 is SYGVQD (reference sequence). V was cut by 3 bases and J by 6 bases, with 8 bases left in between. The length of the CDR3 is 12 residues. The CDR3 DNA sequence: TGCGCCAGCAGTGACAGTCGCGCTGAAGCTTTCTTT. Its translation is CASSDSRAEAFF.

This chain uses TRBV20-1 with TRBJ2-6; maybe TRBD1 (6 bases). Between the trimmed V and J ends, which lost 5 bases and 2 bases, there was a span of 13 bases. Germline CDR1 DFQATT, CDR2 SNEGSKA (reference sequence). The CDR3 extends over 15 amino acids. The CDR3 region is CSADGTGTGANVLTF. The CDR3 DNA follows: TGCAGTGCTGACGGAACAGGGACTGGGGCCAACGTCCTGACTTTC.

This clonotype showed up just a few times. The CDR3 DNA reads TGTGCCAGCAGTGAAGCGTCTACAGACGAGCAGTACTTC. As protein: CASSEASTDEQYF. The V call is TRBV6-1, the J call TRBJ2-7; unclear D gene. Germline lookup yields CDR1 MNHNS and CDR2 SASEGT. The CDR3 has 13 residues. Between the trimmed V and J ends, which lost 0 bases and 5 bases, there was a span of 8 bases.

V and J are TRBV15 and TRBJ2-1, with 8 bases that match TRBD1. V dropped 4 bases and J dropped 5; count of bases not matched to a gene: 10. Per the germline V gene, CDR1 is LNHNV and CDR2 is YYDKDF (reference sequence). CDR3 length equals 16 residues. CDR3 amino acids: CATSKRGGQEDNEQFF. The DNA for the CDR3 is TGTGCCACCAGCAAGAGAGGGGGACAGGAAGACAATGAGCAGTTCTTC.

This clonotype was recorded at least ten times. The chain uses TRBV29-1 and TRBJ2-7; 8 bases agree with TRBD1. The V gene end was trimmed by 3 bases and the J gene end by 3 bases; junction bases not matched to a gene: 1. Looked up from germline, CDR1 is SQVTM and CDR2 is ANQGSEA. CDR3 size: 12 residues. The CDR3 loop reads CSVDGQGYEQYF. The CDR3 coding sequence is TGCAGCGTTGACGGACAGGGCTACGAGCAGTACTTC.

J is TRBJ1-4 and V is TRBV4-2; TRBD1 matches 8 bases. Germline V gene data show CDR1 as LGHNA and CDR2 as YNFKEQ. The ends lost 5 bases at V and 2 bases at J; junction bases unmatched: 10. This CDR3 has 17 amino acids. Written as DNA, the CDR3 is TGTGCCAGCAGCGCTAGCCGAGGACAGGGTACTAATGAAAAACTGTTTTTT. This translates into CASSASRGQGTNEKLFF.

DNA of the CDR3: TGTGCCAGCAGCTCTATGCCGACTGGGGGTCTCTCCTACGAGCAGTACTTC. Protein product: CASSSMPTGGLSYEQYF. The chain combines TRBV11-2 with TRBJ2-7; tentatively, D is TRBD1 or TRBD2 (5 bases each). V was cut by 4 bases and J by 0 bases, with 19 bases left in between. The CDR3 loop spans 17 amino acids. The germline V gene encodes CDR1 SGHAT and CDR2 FQNNGV.

This clonotype was seen a few times. The J gene is TRBJ1-5, the V gene TRBV6-1, with 8 bases fitting TRBD1. The CDR3 sequence is 13 residues long. Germline V lookup: CDR1 MNHNS, CDR2 SASEGT. V trimming: 4 bases; J trimming: 7 bases; junction bases outside the gene matches: 3. DNA for the CDR3: TGTGCCAGCAGTGGGACAGGGAGACAGCCCCAGCATTTT. The encoded protein is CASSGTGRQPQHF.

The V and J genes are TRBV24-1 and TRBJ1-2; possible D gene TRBD1, 5 bases. Germline V CDR1 and CDR2: KGHDR, SFDVKD. The CDR3 has 10 residues. V dropped 11 bases and J dropped 13 bases, with 16 bases sitting between them. In DNA form, the CDR3 reads TGTGCCAGCACTCTGGGGGAATTCACCTTC. Amino acids: CASTLGEFTF.

The rearrangement joins TRBV3-1 to TRBJ1-4; TRBD1 matches at 7 bases. This CDR3 is 16 amino acids long. Unmatched junction bases numbered 7, after V lost 4 bases and J lost 2 bases. Germline V gives CDR1 LGHDT, CDR2 YNNKEL (reference sequence). In DNA, the CDR3 is TGTGCCAGCAGCCCCCTCCCGACAGGGACTAATGAAAAACTGTTTTTT. This encodes CASSPLPTGTNEKLFF.

Only a few counts were recorded for this clonotype. This rearrangement joins TRBV30 to TRBJ1-5; perhaps TRBD1 as D (6 bases). The CDR3 is 15 amino acids. CDR1 and CDR2 (germline): GTSNPN, SVGIG (reference sequence). The germline V and J ends were trimmed by 0 bases and 0 bases, with 9 bases remaining between them. This chain's CDR3 is CAWSVRTDSNQPQHF. Written as DNA, the CDR3 is TGTGCCTGGAGTGTAAGGACAGATAGCAATCAGCCCCAGCATTTT. Full variable domain (outside the CDR3, taken from reference TRBV30 and TRBJ1-5): SQTIHQWPATLVQPVGSPLSLECTVEGTSNPNLYWYRQAAGRGLQLLFYSVGIGQISSEVPQNLSASRPQDRQFILSSKKLLLSDSGFYLCAWSVRTDSNQPQHFGDGTRLSIL.

The rearrangement uses TRBV29-1 and TRBJ1-2, with 9 bases that match TRBD1. Looked up from germline, CDR1 is SQVTM and CDR2 is ANQGSEA. V lost 3 bases and J lost 5; bases outside the gene matches: 1. The CDR3 is made up of 12 amino acids. DNA of the CDR3: TGCAGCGTTGAGGGACAGGGATATGGCTACACCTTC. Translating gives CSVEGQGYGYTF.

The rearrangement joins TRBV2 to TRBJ1-5; D is undetermined. The germline V gene has CDR1 SNHLY and CDR2 FYNNEI. The germline V and J ends were trimmed by 3 bases and 1 base, with 10 bases remaining between them. The length of the CDR3 is 15 residues. CDR3 region: CASSDPTRSNQPQHF. The CDR3 nucleotides read TGTGCCAGCAGTGATCCCACCCGGAGCAATCAGCCCCAGCATTTT.

The chain employs TRBV30 and TRBJ1-3; TRBD1 is a possible D gene (5 bases). This CDR3 is 15 amino acids long. V lost 0 bases to trimming and J lost 4 bases, with 13 bases between them. The germline CDR1 and CDR2 sequences are GTSNPN and SVGIG (reference sequence). The CDR3 DNA is TGTGCCTGGAGTGTACGTCAGGGTTACGGAAACACCATATATTTT. Protein sequence: CAWSVRQGYGNTIYF.

There are many counts of this clonotype. The rearrangement links TRBV5-1 to TRBJ1-6, with TRBD1 as a possible D gene (5 bases). This CDR3 has 15 amino acids. The V and J ends lost 0 bases and 7 bases respectively, with 11 bases between them. Germline V gene lookup returns CDR1 SGHRS and CDR2 YFSETQ. The CDR3 coding sequence is TGCGCCAGCAGCTTGGGCCTAGGGGCAAATTCACCCCTCCACTTT. This codes for CASSLGLGANSPLHF. The whole variable domain, remainder taken from reference TRBV5-1 and TRBJ1-6, is KAGVTQTPRYLIKTRGQQVTLSCSPISGHRSVSWYQQTPGQGLQFLFEYFSETQRNKGNFPGRFSGRQFSNSRSEMNVSTLELGDSALYLCASSLGLGANSPLHFGNGTRLTVT.

This chain uses TRBV6-1 with TRBJ2-7, with D unresolved. CDR1 is MNHNS, CDR2 SASEGT, per germline. This CDR3 contains 11 residues. The ends were cut back, 4 bases at V and 5 bases at J, with 6 bases in the middle. The CDR3: CASSAEDEQYF. In DNA, the CDR3 is TGTGCCAGCAGTGCAGAGGACGAGCAGTACTTC.

The chain is built from TRBV9 and TRBJ2-1; unclear D gene. The germline CDR1 and CDR2 sequences are SGDLS and YYNGEE. Trimming shortened V by 0 bases and J by 9 bases, and 10 bases separated the two germline ends. The CDR3 consists of 13 residues. This chain's CDR3 is CASSVDVEGEQFF. Here the CDR3 DNA reads TGTGCCAGCAGCGTAGACGTAGAAGGTGAGCAGTTCTTC.

The gene calls are TRBV10-3 and TRBJ2-7; unclear D gene. Per the germline V gene, CDR1 is ENHRY and CDR2 is SYGVKD. V lost 10 bases and J 2 bases, leaving 15 bases between the germline ends. This CDR3 has 13 residues. In DNA, the CDR3 is TGTGCCAGCAGCGCCTACTCAGCCTACGAGCAGTACTTC. It yields the protein CASSAYSAYEQYF.

The chain combines TRBV25-1 with TRBJ2-7, with D tentatively TRBD1 (5 bases). CDR3 length equals 17 residues. Trimming cost V 4 bases and J 2 bases, with 21 bases left between them. CDR1 and CDR2 (germline): MGHDK, SYGVNS. CDR3 protein: CASSGRYTTESTYEQYF. Written as DNA, the CDR3 is TGTGCCAGCAGTGGGCGCTACACGACAGAGAGTACCTACGAGCAGTACTTC.

On this clonotype: One junction end disagrees with the germline gene, perhaps due to a read error. J is TRBJ2-1 and V is TRBV11-2; 7 nucleotides match TRBD1. Germline loops: CDR1 SGHAT, CDR2 FQNNGV. The CDR3 has 13 residues. The CDR3 spells CASSSNAGTEQLF. The CDR3 nucleotides read TGTGCCAGCAGCAGTAACGCCGGGACAGAGCAGCTCTTC.

This clonotype has just a few counts. The CDR3 loop reads CASSPNPGTEAFF. The DNA for the CDR3 is TGTGCCAGCAGCCCCAACCCTGGGACTGAAGCTTTCTTT. The chain couples TRBV7-9 to TRBJ1-1; D is unresolved. Germline V CDR1 and CDR2: SEHNR, FQNEAQ (reference sequence). Trimming left V 5 bases short and J 5 bases short, with 12 bases between. This CDR3 comprises 13 residues. Based on the CDR3 plus reference TRBV7-9 and TRBJ1-1, the full variable domain is DTGVSQNPRHKITKRGQNVTFRCDPISEHNRLYWYRQTLGQGPEFLTYFQNEAQLEKSRLLSDRFSAERPKGSFSTLEIQRTEQGDSAMYLCASSPNPGTEAFFGQGTRLTVV.